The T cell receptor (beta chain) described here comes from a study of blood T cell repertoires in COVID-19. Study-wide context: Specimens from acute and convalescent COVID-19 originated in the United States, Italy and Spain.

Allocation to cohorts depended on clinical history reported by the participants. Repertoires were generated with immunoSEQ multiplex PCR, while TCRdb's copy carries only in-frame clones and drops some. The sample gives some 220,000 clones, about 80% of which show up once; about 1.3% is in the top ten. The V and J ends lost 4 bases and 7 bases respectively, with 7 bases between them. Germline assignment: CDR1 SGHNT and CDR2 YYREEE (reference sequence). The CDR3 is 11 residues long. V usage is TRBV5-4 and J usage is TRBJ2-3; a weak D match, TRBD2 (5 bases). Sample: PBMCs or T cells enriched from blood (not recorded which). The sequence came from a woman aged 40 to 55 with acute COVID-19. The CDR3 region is CASSPGYTQYF. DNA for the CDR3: TGTGCCAGCAGCCCGGGGTATACGCAGTATTTT.